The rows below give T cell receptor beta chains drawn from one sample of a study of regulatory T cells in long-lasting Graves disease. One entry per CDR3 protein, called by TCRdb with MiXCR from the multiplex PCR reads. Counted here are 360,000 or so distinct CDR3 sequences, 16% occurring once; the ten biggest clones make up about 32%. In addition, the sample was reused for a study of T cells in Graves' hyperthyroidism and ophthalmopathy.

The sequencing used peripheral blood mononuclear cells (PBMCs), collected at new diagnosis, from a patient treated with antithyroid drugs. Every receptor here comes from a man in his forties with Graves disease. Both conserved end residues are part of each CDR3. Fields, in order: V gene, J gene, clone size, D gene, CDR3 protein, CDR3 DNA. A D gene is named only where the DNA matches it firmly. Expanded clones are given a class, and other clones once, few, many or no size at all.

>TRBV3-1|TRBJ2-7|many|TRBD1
CASSQEGGGDRGRYEQYF
TGTGCCAGCAGCCAAGAGGGCGGGGGGGACAGGGGGCGGTACGAGCAGTACTTC
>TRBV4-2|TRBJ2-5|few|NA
CASSLQADYQETQYF
TGTGCCAGCAGCCTCCAAGCGGACTATCAAGAGACCCAGTACTTC
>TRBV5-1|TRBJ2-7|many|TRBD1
CASSWTGPNAEQYF
TGCGCCAGCAGCTGGACAGGGCCTAACGCCGAGCAGTACTTC
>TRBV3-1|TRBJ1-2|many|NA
CASSQNPGPNYGYTF
TGTGCCAGCAGCCAAAACCCGGGACCTAACTATGGCTACACCTTC
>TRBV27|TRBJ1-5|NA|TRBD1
CASSLTGWGNQPQHF
TGTGCCAGCAGTTTGACAGGGTGGGGAAATCAGCCCCAGCATTTT
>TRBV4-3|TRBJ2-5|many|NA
CASSPILGSETQYF
TGCGCCAGCAGCCCCATACTAGGTTCCGAGACCCAGTACTTC
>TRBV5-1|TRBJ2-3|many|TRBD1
CASSRGTGVTDTQYF
TGCGCCAGCAGCCGAGGGACAGGGGTAACAGATACGCAGTATTTT
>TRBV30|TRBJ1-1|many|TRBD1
CAWREDRGWYPPNTEAFF
TGTGCCTGGAGGGAAGACAGGGGATGGTACCCCCCGAACACTGAAGCTTTCTTT
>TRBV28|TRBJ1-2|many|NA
CASSGTGYGYTF
TGTGCCAGCAGTGGCACAGGCTATGGCTACACCTTC
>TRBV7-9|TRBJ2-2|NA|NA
CASSLRRGGGELFF
TGTGCCAGCAGCCTTCGAAGGGGAGGCGGGGAGCTGTTTTTT
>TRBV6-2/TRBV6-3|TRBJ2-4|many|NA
CASSYSTGIQYF
TGTGCCAGCAGTTACTCCACGGGCATTCAGTACTTC
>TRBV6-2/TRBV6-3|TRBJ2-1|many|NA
CASSFGLLNNEQFF
TGTGCCAGCAGTTTTGGTCTGTTAAACAATGAGCAGTTCTTC
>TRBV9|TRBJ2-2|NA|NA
CASSQEEELFF
TGTGCCAGCAGCCAAGAGGAGGAGCTGTTTTTT
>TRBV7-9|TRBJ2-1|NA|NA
CANSLAPTATYNEQFF
TGTGCCAACAGCTTGGCACCGACAGCAACCTACAATGAGCAGTTCTTC
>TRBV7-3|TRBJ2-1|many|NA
CASSPSIRAYNEQFF
TGTGCCAGCAGCCCATCAATCAGAGCTTACAATGAGCAGTTCTTC
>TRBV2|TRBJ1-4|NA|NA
CASRERATNEKLFF
TGTGCCAGCAGAGAAAGGGCAACTAATGAAAAACTGTTTTTT
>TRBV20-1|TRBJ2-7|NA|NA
CSASRPGKGSYEQYF
TGCAGTGCTAGTCGACCGGGAAAAGGGTCCTACGAGCAGTACTTC
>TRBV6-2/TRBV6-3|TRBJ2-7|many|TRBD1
CASSEAGTGPYEQYF
TGTGCCAGCAGTGAAGCTGGGACAGGCCCCTACGAGCAGTACTTC
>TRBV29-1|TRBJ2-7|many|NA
CSVDGSTSPYEQYF
TGCAGCGTTGATGGATCAACCTCCCCCTACGAGCAGTACTTC
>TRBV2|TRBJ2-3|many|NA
CASRIWADTQYF
TGTGCCAGCAGGATTTGGGCAGATACGCAGTATTTT
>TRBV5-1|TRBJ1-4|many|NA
CASSSTALNEKLFF
TGCGCCAGCAGCTCGACAGCACTTAATGAAAAACTGTTTTTT
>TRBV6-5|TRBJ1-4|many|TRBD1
CASSYGQGGEKLFF
TGTGCCAGCAGTTACGGACAGGGAGGCGAAAAACTGTTTTTT
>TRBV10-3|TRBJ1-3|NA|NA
CAISEFLGLRGNTIYF
TGTGCCATCAGTGAGTTCCTCGGGCTAAGAGGAAACACCATATATTTT
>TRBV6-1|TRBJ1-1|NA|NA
CASRGAGAWNTEAFF
TGTGCCAGCAGGGGCGCGGGGGCGTGGAACACTGAAGCTTTCTTT
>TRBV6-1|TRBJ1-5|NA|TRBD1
CASSRDRGLDQPQHF
TGTGCCAGCAGCAGGGACAGGGGATTGGATCAGCCCCAGCATTTT